This T cell receptor (beta chain) was sequenced during a study of blood T cell repertoires in COVID-19. Study summary: Sites across the United States, Italy and Spain contributed samples from acute and convalescent COVID-19. Sources were T cells, B-cell-depleted T cells, or PBMCs; the material itself was cDNA or gDNA.

Study processing details: Estimates of nucleated cell counts were drawn from the amplification of reference gene primers. Sequencing was performed with immunoSEQ multiplex PCR; in TCRdb, only in-frame clones are kept and a portion is missing. From that table come the V and J calls and clone size; the DNA was used to work out D and trimming. The table lists about 94,000 clones, about nine tenths of them singletons. The CDR3 is made up of 15 amino acids. Germline loops: CDR1 LNHNV, CDR2 YYDKDF (reference sequence). The V end lost 0 bases, the J end lost 4 bases, and 12 bases lay between the germline ends.

The chain combines TRBV15 with TRBJ1-2; D might be TRBD1 (5 bases). Sequencing was carried out using peripheral blood. The clonotype originates from an elderly woman with acute or convalescent COVID-19. The CDR3 sequence is CATSRDGAGPYGYTF. The CDR3 region has the DNA TGTGCCACCAGCAGAGATGGGGCGGGACCCTATGGCTACACCTTC.